The 8 T cell receptor beta chains presented below share a single source sample, sequenced in a study of T cell responses to AZD1222 COVID-19 vaccine. Assay used: immunoSEQ multiplex PCR; TCRdb lists only in-frame clones, some missing. The sample yields about 120,000 clones, about 86% seen once. Sequencing was performed on peripheral blood, taken on day 0 of AZD1222 vaccination. All receptors derive from an adult in good health.

The chain employs TRBV11-3 and TRBJ2-5, with 7 bases lining up with TRBD1. This CDR3 is 15 amino acids long. V lost 4 bases, J lost 6 bases, and 11 bases stayed unmatched. Germline loops: CDR1 SGHNT, CDR2 YENEEA. CDR3 DNA: TGTGCCAGCAGCTATAGGGGAGACAGGGAGAAGACCCAGTACTTC. Encoded protein: CASSYRGDREKTQYF. The full variable domain, in which reference TRBV11-3 and TRBJ2-5 provide the parts outside the CDR3, is EAGVVQSPRYKIIEKKQPVAFWCNPISGHNTLYWYLQNLGQGPELLIRYENEEAVDDSQLPKDRFSAERLKGVDSTLKIQPAELGDSAVYLCASSYRGDREKTQYFGPGTRLLVL.

This clone was observed a single time. The chain employs TRBV13 and TRBJ1-1, with D possibly TRBD1 on 5 matching bases. The CDR3 is made up of 18 amino acids. V was cut by 5 bases and J by 0 bases, with 22 bases left in between. CDR1 PRHDT and CDR2 FYEKMQ come from the germline V gene (reference sequence). The CDR3 nucleotides read TGTGCCAGCAGCCCAGAGAATATAGTGGGACCGTTGAACACTGAAGCTTTCTTT. This sequence encodes CASSPENIVGPLNTEAFF.

The chain is built from TRBV9 and TRBJ1-1; TRBD1 matches at 8 bases. In germline, CDR1 is SGDLS, CDR2 YYNGEE. The CDR3 is made up of 15 amino acids. Losses at the gene ends were 4 bases for V and 1 base for J; bases not matched to a gene: 6. CDR3 nucleotides: TGTGCCAGCAGCACCCAGACAGGGGCGAACACTGAAGCTTTCTTT. Protein product: CASSTQTGANTEAFF. Full variable domain (outside the CDR3, taken from reference TRBV9 and TRBJ1-1): DSGVTQTPKHLITATGQRVTLRCSPRSGDLSVYWYQQSLDQGLQFLIQYYNGEERAKGNILERFSAQQFPDLHSELNLSSLELGDSALYFCASSTQTGANTEAFFGQGTRLTVV.

V is TRBV6-2 or TRBV6-3 and J is TRBJ2-1; D is unclear. From germline, CDR1 is MNHEY and CDR2 SVGEGT. V lost 1 base, J lost 10 bases, and 11 bases lay in between. The CDR3 extends over 13 amino acids. The CDR3, as DNA: TGTGCCAGCAGTTACTACCAGGCACAGGAGCAGTTCTTC. Translation: CASSYYQAQEQFF.

V is TRBV6-2 or TRBV6-3 and J is TRBJ1-5; TRBD1 matches 12 bases. V lost 6 bases to trimming and J lost 0 bases; unmatched junction nucleotides: 9. The CDR3 contains 18 residues. Germline CDR1 and CDR2: MNHEY and SVGEGT. CDR3 DNA: TGTGCCAGCAGCCGGGGGACAGGGGGCCCTAATAGCAATCAGCCCCAGCATTTT. It encodes CASSRGTGGPNSNQPQHF.

V and J are TRBV4-1 and TRBJ1-4; D might be TRBD1 (5 bases). V was shortened by 1 base and J by 7 bases, with 10 bases between the two germline ends. The CDR3 has 14 amino acids. Germline-derived CDR1 and CDR2 are MGHRA and YSYEKL. The CDR3 nucleotides are TGCGCCAGCAGCCAAGTGGGACGCCCTGAAAAACTGTTTTTT. Residues: CASSQVGRPEKLFF.

V is TRBV11-2 and J is TRBJ2-2; the D is unclear. Looked up from germline, CDR1 is SGHAT and CDR2 is FQNNGV. Trimming pared 11 bases from V and 2 bases from J, leaving 12 bases between. This CDR3 region has 13 residues. CDR3 amino acids: CASGEGNTGELFF. The DNA of the CDR3 is TGTGCCTCTGGAGAAGGAAACACCGGGGAGCTGTTTTTT.

The gene calls are TRBV5-1 and TRBJ1-2; a weak D match, TRBD1 (5 bases). Trimming pared 4 bases from V and 0 bases from J, leaving 10 bases between. Germline V gives CDR1 SGHRS, CDR2 YFSETQ. The CDR3 extends over 14 amino acids. The CDR3 DNA reads as TGCGCCAGCAGCGCACAGGCCTCTAACTATGGCTACACCTTC. Translated, it gives CASSAQASNYGYTF.